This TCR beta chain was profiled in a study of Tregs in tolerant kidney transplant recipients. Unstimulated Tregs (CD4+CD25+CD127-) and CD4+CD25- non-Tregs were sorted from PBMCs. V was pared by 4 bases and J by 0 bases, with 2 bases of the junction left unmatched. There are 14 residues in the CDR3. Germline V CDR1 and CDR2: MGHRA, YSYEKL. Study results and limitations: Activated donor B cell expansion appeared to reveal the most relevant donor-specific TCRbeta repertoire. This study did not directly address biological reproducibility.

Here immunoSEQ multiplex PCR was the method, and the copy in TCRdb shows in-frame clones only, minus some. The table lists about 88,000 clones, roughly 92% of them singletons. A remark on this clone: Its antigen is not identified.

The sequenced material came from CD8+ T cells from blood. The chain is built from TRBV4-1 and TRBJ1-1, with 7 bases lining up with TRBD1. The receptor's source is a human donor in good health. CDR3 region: CASSLQGVNTEAFF. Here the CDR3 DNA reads TGCGCCAGCAGCCTCCAGGGGGTGAACACTGAAGCTTTCTTT.